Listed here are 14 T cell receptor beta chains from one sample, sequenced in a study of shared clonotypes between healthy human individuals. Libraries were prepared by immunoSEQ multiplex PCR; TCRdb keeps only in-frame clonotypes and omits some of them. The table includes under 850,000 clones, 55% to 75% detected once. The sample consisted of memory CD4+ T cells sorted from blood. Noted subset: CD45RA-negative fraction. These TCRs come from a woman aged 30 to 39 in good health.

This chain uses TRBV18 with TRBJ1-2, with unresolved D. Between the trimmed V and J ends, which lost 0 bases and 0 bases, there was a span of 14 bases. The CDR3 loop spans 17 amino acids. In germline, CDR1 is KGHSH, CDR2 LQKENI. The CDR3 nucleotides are TGTGCCAGCTCACCACCAGGCGCGGGGTCGGCTAACTATGGCTACACCTTC. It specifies CASSPPGAGSANYGYTF.

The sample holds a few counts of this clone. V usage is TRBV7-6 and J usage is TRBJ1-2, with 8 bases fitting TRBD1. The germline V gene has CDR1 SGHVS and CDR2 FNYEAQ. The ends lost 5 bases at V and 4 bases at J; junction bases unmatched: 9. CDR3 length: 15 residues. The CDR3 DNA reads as TGTGCCAGCAGCACAGCTCCGGGACAGGCCTATGGCTACACCTTC. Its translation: CASSTAPGQAYGYTF.

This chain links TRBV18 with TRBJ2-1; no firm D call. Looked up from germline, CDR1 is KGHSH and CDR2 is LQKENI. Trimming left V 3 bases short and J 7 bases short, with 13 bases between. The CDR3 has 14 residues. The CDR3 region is CASSPPAGRNEQFF. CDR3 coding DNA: TGTGCCAGCTCACCTCCTGCCGGGCGAAATGAGCAGTTCTTC.

CDR3 nucleotide sequence: TGTGCCAGCAGCCAAGCCTGGGGACTAGCGGGAGTTCTTTCCTACGAGCAGTACTTC. It specifies CASSQAWGLAGVLSYEQYF. V and J are TRBV4-2 and TRBJ2-7; 14 nucleotides agree with TRBD2. Germline V CDR1 and CDR2: LGHNA, YNFKEQ. The J segment lost 1 base and the V segment lost 1 base, leaving 9 bases of the junction unmatched. CDR3 length equals 19 residues.

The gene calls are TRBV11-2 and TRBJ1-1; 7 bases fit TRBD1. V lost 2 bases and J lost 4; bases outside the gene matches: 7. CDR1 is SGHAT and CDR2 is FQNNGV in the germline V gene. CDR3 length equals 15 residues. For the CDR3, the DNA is TGTGCCAGCAGCTTAAGAGGGGGCTTGGGCACTGAAGCTTTCTTT. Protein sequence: CASSLRGGLGTEAFF.

CDR3 region: CASRPWGTGGTDTQYF. CDR3 in DNA: TGTGCCAGCAGACCCTGGGGGACGGGAGGGACAGATACGCAGTATTTT. The chain combines TRBV28 with TRBJ2-3; TRBD2 agrees at 8 bases. Germline CDR1 reads MDHEN; CDR2 reads SYDVKM. The CDR3 consists of 16 residues. The V segment lost 6 bases and the J segment 3 bases; nucleotides outside the gene matches: 11.

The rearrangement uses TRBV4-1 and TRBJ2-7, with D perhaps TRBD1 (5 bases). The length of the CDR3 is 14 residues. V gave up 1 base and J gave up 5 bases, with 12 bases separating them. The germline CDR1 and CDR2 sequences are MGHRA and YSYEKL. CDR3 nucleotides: TGCGCCAGCAGCCAAGTTGGCAGGGTCCACGAGCAGTACTTC. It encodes CASSQVGRVHEQYF.

The CDR3 is CASGLDGYTQYF. Here the CDR3 DNA reads TGTGCTAGTGGTTTGGACGGTTATACGCAGTATTTT. The chain links TRBV12-5 to TRBJ2-3; D call uncertain. V shed 1 base and J shed 7 bases, with 6 bases lying between them. CDR1 and CDR2 (germline): LGHNT, FRNRAP. The CDR3 spans 12 residues.

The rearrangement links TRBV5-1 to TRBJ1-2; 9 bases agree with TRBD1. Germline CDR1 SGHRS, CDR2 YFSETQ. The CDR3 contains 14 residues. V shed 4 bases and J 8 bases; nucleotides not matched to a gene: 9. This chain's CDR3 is CASSPGTGNRGYTF. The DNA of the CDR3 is TGCGCCAGCAGCCCGGGGACAGGGAATCGGGGCTACACCTTC.

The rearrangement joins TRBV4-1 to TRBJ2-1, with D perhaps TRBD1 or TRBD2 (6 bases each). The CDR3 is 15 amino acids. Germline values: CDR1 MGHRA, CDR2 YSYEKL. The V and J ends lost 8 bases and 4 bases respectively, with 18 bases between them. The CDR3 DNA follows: TGCGCCAGCCGTTTATCGGAGGGGGGTTACAATGAGCAGTTCTTC. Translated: CASRLSEGGYNEQFF.

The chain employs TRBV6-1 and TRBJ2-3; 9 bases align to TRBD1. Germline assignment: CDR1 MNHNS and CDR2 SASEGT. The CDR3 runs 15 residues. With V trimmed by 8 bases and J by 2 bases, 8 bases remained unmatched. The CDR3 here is CASGQGQGNTDTQYF. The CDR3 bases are TGTGCCAGCGGACAGGGACAGGGAAACACAGATACGCAGTATTTT.

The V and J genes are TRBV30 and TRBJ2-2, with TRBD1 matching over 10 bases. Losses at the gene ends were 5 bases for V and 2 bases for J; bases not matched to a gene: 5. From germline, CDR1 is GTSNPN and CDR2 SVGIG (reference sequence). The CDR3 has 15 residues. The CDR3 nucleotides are TGTGCCTGGGGGAGACAGGGGGCAAACACCGGGGAGCTGTTTTTT. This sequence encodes CAWGRQGANTGELFF. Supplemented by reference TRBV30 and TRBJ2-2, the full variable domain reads SQTIHQWPATLVQPVGSPLSLECTVEGTSNPNLYWYRQAAGRGLQLLFYSVGIGQISSEVPQNLSASRPQDRQFILSSKKLLLSDSGFYLCAWGRQGANTGELFFGEGSRLTVL.

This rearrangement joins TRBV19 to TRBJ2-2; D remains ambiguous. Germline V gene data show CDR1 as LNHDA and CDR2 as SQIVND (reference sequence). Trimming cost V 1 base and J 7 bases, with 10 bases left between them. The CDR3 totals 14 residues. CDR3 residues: CASSIAGLGGELFF. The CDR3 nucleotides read TGTGCCAGTAGTATAGCAGGTCTGGGCGGGGAGCTGTTTTTT.

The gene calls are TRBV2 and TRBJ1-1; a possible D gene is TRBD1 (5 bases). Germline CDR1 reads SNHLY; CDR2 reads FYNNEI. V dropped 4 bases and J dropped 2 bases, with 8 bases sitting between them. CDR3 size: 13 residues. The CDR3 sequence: CASSAGPNTEAFF. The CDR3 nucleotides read TGTGCCAGCAGTGCAGGGCCCAACACTGAAGCTTTCTTT.